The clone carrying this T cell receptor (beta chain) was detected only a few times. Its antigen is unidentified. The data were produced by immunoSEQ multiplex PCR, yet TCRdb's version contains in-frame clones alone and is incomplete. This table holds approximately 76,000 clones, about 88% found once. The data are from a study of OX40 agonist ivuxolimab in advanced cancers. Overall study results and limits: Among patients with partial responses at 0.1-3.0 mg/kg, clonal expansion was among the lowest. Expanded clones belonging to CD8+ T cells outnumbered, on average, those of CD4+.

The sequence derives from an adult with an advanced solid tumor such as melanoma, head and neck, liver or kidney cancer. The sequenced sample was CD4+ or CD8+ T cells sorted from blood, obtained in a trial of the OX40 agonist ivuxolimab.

The CDR3 here is CASSFRKRQGSNTIYF. The DNA of the CDR3 is TGTGCCAGCAGTTTCCGTAAAAGACAGGGGAGTAACACCATATATTTT. The genes are TRBV5-6 and TRBJ1-3; 8 nucleotides line up with TRBD1. After removal of 5 bases from V and 7 bases from J, the junction contained 14 bases not matched to a gene. Germline lookup yields CDR1 SGHDT and CDR2 YYEEEE. This CDR3 has 16 amino acids.